This T cell receptor beta chain comes out of a study of blood T cells in healthy people across ages. Study-level points and caveats: When one million T cells were used, diversity estimates were thought to be underestimates. Older age went with lower TCR beta diversity per million T cells, in a roughly linear way. In long-lived donors, naive CD4+ cell counts and diversity exceeded those of aged donors.

About this clonotype itself: Its specificity is unknown.

A sample-barcoded 5' primer and a J-beta primer mix were used in a second PCR of about 6 to 12 cycles. A template-switch adaptor that had 12 random nucleotides put a tag on each cDNA molecule. Using its own MiXCR run on the 5' RACE reads, TCRdb lists one record per CDR3 protein. Of some 1.5 million distinct CDR3 sequences listed, roughly 28% are singletons. The ends were cut back, 4 bases at V and 11 bases at J, with 18 bases in the middle. Germline-derived CDR1 and CDR2 are SGDLS and YYNGEE. The CDR3 is 13 residues long. The rearrangement joins TRBV9 to TRBJ2-5; D uncertain. Source material: blood. This TCR was recovered from a woman in her twenties or thirties in good health. The CDR3 loop is CASSPSPLDEQYF. The CDR3 DNA sequence: TGTGCCAGCAGCCCCTCCCCCCTAGACGAACAGTACTTC.